This T cell receptor beta chain was profiled in a study of shared clonotypes between healthy human individuals. The study, taken as a whole, reports: Several donors shared about 5% of their naive CD4 clonotypes.

Some clones are missing from TCRdb's copy, which holds only in-frame ones; the method was immunoSEQ multiplex PCR. Of around 2.5 million clones detected, 93% appear once; the ten largest clones hold 0.35% to 0.45%. The germline gives CDR1 LNHDA, CDR2 SQIVND (reference sequence). This CDR3 has 15 amino acids. V was clipped by 3 bases and J by 5 bases; unmatched bases: 6. Note on this clone: No antigen is known for it.

This receptor was obtained from a man younger than 35 in good health. Some clones in this sample may be carry-over from other donors' samples. The J gene is TRBJ2-2, the V gene TRBV19, with 7 bases matching TRBD1. The sequencing input was naive CD4+ T cells from PBMCs. Noted subset: CD45RA+ positively selected. CDR3 nucleotides: TGTGCCAGTAGTATCCGACAGGGTCGGACCGGGGAGCTGTTTTTT. Protein product: CASSIRQGRTGELFF.